This TCR beta chain was identified in a study of identical twins. This clonotype was counted ten times or more. Each CDR3 protein is one row after TCRdb ran MiXCR on the 5' RACE reads. The sample lists around 160,000 distinct CDR3 sequences, around 3.6% seen once, with around 8% in the top ten. This sequence was found in a man between 18 and 29 years old in good health. The material sequenced was memory T cells sorted from blood.

The CDR3 sequence is CASGRRGPEQFF. The CDR3 DNA sequence: TGTGCCAGTGGGCGGCGGGGTCCTGAGCAGTTCTTC. V and J are TRBV2 and TRBJ2-1, with D tentatively TRBD2 (6 bases). The ends were cut back, 9 bases at V and 9 bases at J, with 15 bases in the middle. Germline loops: CDR1 SNHLY, CDR2 FYNNEI. This CDR3 contains 12 residues.